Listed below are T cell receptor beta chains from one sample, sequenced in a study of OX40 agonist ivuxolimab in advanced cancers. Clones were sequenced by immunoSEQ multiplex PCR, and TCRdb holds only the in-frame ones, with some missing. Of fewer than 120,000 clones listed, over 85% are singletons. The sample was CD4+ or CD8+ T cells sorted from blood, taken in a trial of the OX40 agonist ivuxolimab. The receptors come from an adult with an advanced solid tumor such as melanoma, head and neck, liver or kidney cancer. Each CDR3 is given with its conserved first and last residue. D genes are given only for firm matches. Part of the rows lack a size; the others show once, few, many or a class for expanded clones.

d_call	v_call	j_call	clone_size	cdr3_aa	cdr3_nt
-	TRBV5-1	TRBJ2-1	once	CASSLAQDYDEQFF	TGCGCCAGCAGCCTGGCCCAGGATTACGATGAGCAGTTCTTC
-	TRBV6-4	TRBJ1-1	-	CASSDSSRGAGAFF	TGTGCCAGCAGTGACTCGTCGCGGGGGGCGGGAGCTTTCTTT
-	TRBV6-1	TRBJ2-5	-	CASSDIAATQETQYF	TGTGCCAGCAGTGATATAGCAGCGACCCAAGAGACCCAGTACTTC
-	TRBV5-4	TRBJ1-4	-	CASSLRPPEKLFF	TGTGCCAGCAGCTTGCGACCCCCTGAAAAACTGTTTTTT
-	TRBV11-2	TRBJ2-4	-	CASRHIRTELAKNIQYF	TGTGCCAGCAGACACATCCGGACAGAACTAGCCAAAAACATTCAGTACTTC
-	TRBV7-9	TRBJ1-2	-	CASSSGPNDYGYTF	TGTGCCAGCAGCTCGGGACCGAATGATTATGGCTACACCTTC
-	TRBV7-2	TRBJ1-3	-	CASSSSSGNTIYF	TGTGCCAGCAGCTCCTCCTCTGGAAACACCATATATTTT
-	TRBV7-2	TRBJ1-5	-	CASSSGRGNLNQPQHF	TGTGCCAGCAGCTCCGGACGGGGGAATCTCAATCAGCCCCAGCATTTT
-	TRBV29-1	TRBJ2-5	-	CSTRQLETQYF	TGCAGCACCCGACAGTTAGAGACCCAGTACTTC
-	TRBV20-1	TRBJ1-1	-	CSAAPEKAFF	TGCAGTGCAGCCCCTGAGAAAGCTTTCTTT
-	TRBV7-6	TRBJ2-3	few	CASRPTSTDTQYF	TGTGCCAGCAGGCCTACTAGCACAGATACGCAGTATTTT
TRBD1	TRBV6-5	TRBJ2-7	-	CASSYQGELSYEQYF	TGTGCCAGCAGTTACCAGGGGGAACTATCCTACGAGCAGTACTTC
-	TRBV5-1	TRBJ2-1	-	CASSLEAGGGKNEQFF	TGCGCCAGCAGCTTGGAGGCTGGGGGCGGGAAGAATGAGCAGTTCTTC
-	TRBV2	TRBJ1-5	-	CASSADSAQHF	TGTGCCAGCAGTGCTGATTCAGCCCAGCATTTT
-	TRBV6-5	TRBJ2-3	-	CASSYGTDTQYF	TGTGCCAGCAGTTACGGCACAGATACGCAGTATTTT
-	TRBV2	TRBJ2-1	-	CASSRRGLGFSSYNEQFF	TGTGCCAGCAGCCGGAGGGGACTTGGGTTCAGCTCCTACAATGAGCAGTTCTTC
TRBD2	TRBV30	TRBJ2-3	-	CAWSVFPGALARLAGGLTDTQYF	TGTGCCTGGAGTGTTTTTCCTGGGGCGTTGGCCAGACTAGCGGGGGGGTTGACAGATACGCAGTATTTT
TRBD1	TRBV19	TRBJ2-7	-	CASSTTGGPESEQYF	TGTGCCAGTAGTACGACAGGGGGCCCGGAAAGCGAGCAGTACTTC
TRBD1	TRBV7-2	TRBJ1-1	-	CASSLEPWTGKAFF	TGTGCCAGCAGCTTAGAGCCTTGGACAGGGAAAGCTTTCTTT
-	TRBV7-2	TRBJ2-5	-	CASSLASEETQYF	TGTGCCAGCAGCTTAGCCAGTGAAGAGACCCAGTACTTC
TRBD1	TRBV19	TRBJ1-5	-	CASSIMTGGGQPQHF	TGTGCCAGTAGTATTATGACAGGGGGCGGACAGCCCCAGCATTTT
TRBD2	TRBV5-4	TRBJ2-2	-	CASSLETSNTGELFF	TGTGCCAGCAGCTTGGAGACTAGCAACACCGGGGAGCTGTTTTTT
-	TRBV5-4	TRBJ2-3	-	CASSFQDRPGAPGYF	TGTGCCAGCAGCTTCCAGGACAGACCAGGCGCCCCCGGGTATTTT
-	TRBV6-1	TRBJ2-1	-	CASSEGDSRNEQFF	TGTGCCAGCAGTGAAGGGGATAGCCGTAACGAGCAGTTCTTC
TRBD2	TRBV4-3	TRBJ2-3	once	CASSPPPLGGGKEAQYF	TGCGCCAGCAGCCCCCCTCCCTTGGGCGGGGGGAAAGAGGCGCAGTATTTT
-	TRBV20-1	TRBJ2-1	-	CSAREDNEQFF	TGCAGTGCTAGAGAGGACAATGAGCAGTTCTTC
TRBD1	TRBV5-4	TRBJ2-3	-	CASSLPGTGGNTQYF	TGTGCCAGCAGCTTACCCGGGACAGGGGGAAATACGCAGTATTTT